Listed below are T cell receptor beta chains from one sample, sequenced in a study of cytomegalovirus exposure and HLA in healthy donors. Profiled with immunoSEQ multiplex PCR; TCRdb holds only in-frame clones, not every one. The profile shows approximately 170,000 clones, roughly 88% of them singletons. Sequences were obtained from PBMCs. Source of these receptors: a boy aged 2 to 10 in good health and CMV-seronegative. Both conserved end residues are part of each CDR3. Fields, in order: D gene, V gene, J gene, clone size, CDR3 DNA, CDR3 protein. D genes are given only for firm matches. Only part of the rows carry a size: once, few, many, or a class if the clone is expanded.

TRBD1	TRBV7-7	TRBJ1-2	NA	TGTGCCAGCAGCTTCTTTACAGGGGCAGTATCTAACTATGGCTACACCTTC	CASSFFTGAVSNYGYTF
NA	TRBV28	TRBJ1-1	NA	TGTGCCAGCAGTTCCGACTGGGGGGGCCCCACTGAAGCTTTCTTT	CASSSDWGGPTEAFF
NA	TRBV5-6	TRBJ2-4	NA	TGTGCCAGCAGCTCAGCAGGGGACATTCAGTACTTC	CASSSAGDIQYF
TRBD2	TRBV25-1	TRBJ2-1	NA	TGTGCCAGCAGTGGACAGCGGGAGCTGGGTAATGAGCAGTTCTTC	CASSGQRELGNEQFF
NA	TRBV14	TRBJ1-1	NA	TGTGCCAGCAGCCTTACAGGAGACACTGAAGCTTTCTTT	CASSLTGDTEAFF
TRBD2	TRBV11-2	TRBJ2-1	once	TGTGCCAGCAGCTTAGGGGCAACTAGCGGCTCCTACAATGAGCAGTTCTTC	CASSLGATSGSYNEQFF
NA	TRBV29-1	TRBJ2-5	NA	TGCAGCTACCGCACAGGGGGGGTTTTTTCGGCCCAGTACTTC	CSYRTGGVFSAQYF
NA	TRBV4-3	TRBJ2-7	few	TGCGCCAGCAGCCAAGAGCAGGGCCCCTCCTACGAGCAGTACTTC	CASSQEQGPSYEQYF
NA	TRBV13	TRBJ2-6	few	TGTGCCAGCAGCCTCCAACAGGGCTCTGGGGCCAACGTCCTGACTTTC	CASSLQQGSGANVLTF
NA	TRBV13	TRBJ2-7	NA	TGTGCCAGCAGAGGGTCTTCTAGCGACTTCGAGCAGTACTTC	CASRGSSSDFEQYF
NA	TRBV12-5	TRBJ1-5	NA	TGTGCTAGTGGTAGCGGTCTCCTCGGAAATCAGCCCCAGCATTTT	CASGSGLLGNQPQHF
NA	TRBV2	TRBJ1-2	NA	TGTGCCAGCAGGGGACAACTGAAGGGCTACACCTTC	CASRGQLKGYTF
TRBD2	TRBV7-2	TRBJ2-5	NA	TGTGCCAGCAGCTTAGAGCGGGGGGGCCTCCGGGAGACCCAGTACTTC	CASSLERGGLRETQYF
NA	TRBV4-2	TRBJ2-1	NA	TGTGCCAGCAGCCAAGGGCCAGGAAACTACAATGAGCAGTTCTTC	CASSQGPGNYNEQFF
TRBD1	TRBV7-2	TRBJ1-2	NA	TGTGCCAGCAGCCCAGGGGGCGGGTATGGCTACACCTTC	CASSPGGGYGYTF
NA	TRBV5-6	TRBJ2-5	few	TGTGCCAGCAGCTGGAACGGACTCCAAGAGACCCAGTACTTC	CASSWNGLQETQYF
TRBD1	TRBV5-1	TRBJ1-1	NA	TGCGCCAGCAGCTTGGGGGACAGGAATCGGAACACTGAAGCTTTCTTT	CASSLGDRNRNTEAFF
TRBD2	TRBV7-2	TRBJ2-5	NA	TGTGCCAGCAGCCCCCCGGGGCGGGGGGCCAAAGAGACCCAGTACTTC	CASSPPGRGAKETQYF
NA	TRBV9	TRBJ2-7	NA	TGTGCCAGCAGCGTAGGACAGCAAGCTTACGAGCAGTACTTC	CASSVGQQAYEQYF
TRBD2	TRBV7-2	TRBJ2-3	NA	TGTGCCAGCAGCTTAAGCCTAGCGGGGGCCGGGACAGATACGCAGTATTTT	CASSLSLAGAGTDTQYF
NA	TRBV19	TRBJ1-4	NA	TGTGCCAGTAGCCGAAGGGAGGCATCTAATGAAAAACTGTTTTTT	CASSRREASNEKLFF
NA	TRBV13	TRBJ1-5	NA	TGTGCCAGCAGCTTATCGAGCGATCAGCCCCAGCATTTT	CASSLSSDQPQHF
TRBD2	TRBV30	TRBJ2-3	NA	TGTGCTGCGGGACTAGCGGCAGATACGCAGTATTTT	CAAGLAADTQYF
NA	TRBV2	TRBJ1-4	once	TGTGCCAGCGAAACAGCCACAACTAATGAAAAACTGTTTTTT	CASETATTNEKLFF
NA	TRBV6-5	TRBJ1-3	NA	TGTGCCAGCAGGGGCTGGGGGCCGGGGGGAAACACCATATATTTT	CASRGWGPGGNTIYF
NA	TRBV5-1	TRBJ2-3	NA	TGCGCCAGCAGCTGGAGAGGGCTTAGCACAGATACGCAGTATTTT	CASSWRGLSTDTQYF
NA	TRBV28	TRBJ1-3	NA	TGTGCCAGCAGTGGCGCGGAACCAGCTGGAAACACCATATATTTT	CASSGAEPAGNTIYF
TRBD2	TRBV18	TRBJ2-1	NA	TGTGCCAGCTCACCATCCCTAGCGGGAGGGGGCTCCTACAATGAGCAGTTCTTC	CASSPSLAGGGSYNEQFF
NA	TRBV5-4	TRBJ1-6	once	TGTGCCAGCAGCTTCTCCGGAGGTAATTCACCCCTCCACTTT	CASSFSGGNSPLHF
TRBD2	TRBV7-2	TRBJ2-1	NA	TGTGCCAGCAGAGGGACTAGCGTTGATGAGCAGTTCTTC	CASRGTSVDEQFF
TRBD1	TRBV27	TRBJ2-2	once	TGTGCCAGCAGTTACCGAACAGGGGACACCGGGGAGCTGTTTTTT	CASSYRTGDTGELFF
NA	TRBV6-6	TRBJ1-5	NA	TGTGCCAGCACCCCGGGATACAATCAGCCCCAGCATTTT	CASTPGYNQPQHF
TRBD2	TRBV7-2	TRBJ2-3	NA	TGTGCCAGCAGCTTCAGACCGGGAGGGTCTAGCACAGATACGCAGTATTTT	CASSFRPGGSSTDTQYF
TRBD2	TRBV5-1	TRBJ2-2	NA	TGCGCCAGCAGGGGCGGGGGGGCGAACACCGGGGAGCTGTTTTTT	CASRGGGANTGELFF
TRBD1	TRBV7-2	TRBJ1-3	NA	TGTGCCAGCAGCTCAGGGACAGGGGGGCACTCTGGAAACACCATATATTTT	CASSSGTGGHSGNTIYF
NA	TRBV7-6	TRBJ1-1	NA	TGTGCCAGCAGCATTGACAGGACCACTGAAGCTTTCTTT	CASSIDRTTEAFF
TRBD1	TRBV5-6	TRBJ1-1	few	TGTGCCAGCAGCCGCCGGCTTCGCTTGGACAGGGGAATTGAAACTGAAGCTTTCTTT	CASSRRLRLDRGIETEAFF
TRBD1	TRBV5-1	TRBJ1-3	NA	TGCGCCAGCAGCTTGGGGACAGGGGGCGCGGGAAACACCATATATTTT	CASSLGTGGAGNTIYF
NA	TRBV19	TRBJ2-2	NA	TGTGCCAGTAGTATAGTTTTCGAGGGCGGCCTGGACACCGGGGAGCTGTTTTTT	CASSIVFEGGLDTGELFF
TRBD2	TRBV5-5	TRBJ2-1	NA	TGTGCCAGCAGCTCGACTCTAGCGGGGGGCCATGAGCAGTTCTTC	CASSSTLAGGHEQFF
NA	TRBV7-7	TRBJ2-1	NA	TGTGCCAGCAGCTTAGAGGGGGTCAGGTCCTACAATGAGCAGTTCTTC	CASSLEGVRSYNEQFF
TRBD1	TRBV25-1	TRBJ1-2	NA	TGTGCCAGCAGTCGTCAGGGGGCTATGGAAGGCTACACCTTC	CASSRQGAMEGYTF
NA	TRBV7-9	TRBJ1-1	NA	TGTGCCAGCAGCTTAGGAGCAGGGAAGAACACTGAAGCTTTCTTT	CASSLGAGKNTEAFF
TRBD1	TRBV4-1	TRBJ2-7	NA	TGCGCCAGCAGCCATCCAGGACAGGGGCAGTCCTACGAGCAGTACTTC	CASSHPGQGQSYEQYF
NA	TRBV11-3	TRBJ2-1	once	TGTGCCAGCAGCTTATCGGGGTATGAGCAGTTCTTC	CASSLSGYEQFF
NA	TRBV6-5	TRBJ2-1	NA	TGTGCCAGCAGAAGGGAGACCTACAATGAGCAGTTCTTC	CASRRETYNEQFF
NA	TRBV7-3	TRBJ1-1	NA	TGTGCCAGCAGCTTAACGTTCTCGACAGAAGCTTTCTTT	CASSLTFSTEAFF
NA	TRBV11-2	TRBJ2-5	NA	TGTGCCAGCAGCTTAGGGCTTACTAGACCAAAAGAGACCCAGTACTTC	CASSLGLTRPKETQYF
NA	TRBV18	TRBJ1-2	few	TGTGCCAGCTCACCAGGTCCGAAGGGGGACTATGGCTACACCTTC	CASSPGPKGDYGYTF
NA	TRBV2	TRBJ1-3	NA	TGTGCCAGCAGTACAGCTCCTGGAAACACCATATATTTT	CASSTAPGNTIYF
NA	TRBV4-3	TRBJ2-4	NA	TGCGCCAGCAGCCAAGGGCGCGGGATTCAGTACTTC	CASSQGRGIQYF
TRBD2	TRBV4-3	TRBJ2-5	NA	TGCGCCAGCAGCCAAGATAAACTAGCGTGGGAGACCCAGTACTTC	CASSQDKLAWETQYF
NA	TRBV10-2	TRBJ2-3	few	TGCGCCAGCAGTCGGGTAGGGGCGATTGGCACAGATACGCAGTATTTT	CASSRVGAIGTDTQYF
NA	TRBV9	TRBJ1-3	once	TGTGCCAGCAGCGTCGAAGGGGGGGGGAGAGGCCGCCTATATTTT	CASSVEGGGRGRLYF